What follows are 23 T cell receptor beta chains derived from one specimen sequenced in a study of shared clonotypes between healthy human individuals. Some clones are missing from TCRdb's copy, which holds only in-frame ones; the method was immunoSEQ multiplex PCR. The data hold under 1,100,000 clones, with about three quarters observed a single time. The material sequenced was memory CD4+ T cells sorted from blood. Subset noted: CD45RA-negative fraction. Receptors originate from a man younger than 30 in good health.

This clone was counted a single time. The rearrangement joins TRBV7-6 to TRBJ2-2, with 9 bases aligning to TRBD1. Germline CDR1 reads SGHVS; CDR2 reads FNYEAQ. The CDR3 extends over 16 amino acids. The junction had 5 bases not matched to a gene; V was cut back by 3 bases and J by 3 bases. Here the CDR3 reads CASSFGQGPYTGELFF. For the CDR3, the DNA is TGTGCCAGCAGCTTTGGACAGGGGCCGTACACCGGGGAGCTGTTTTTT.

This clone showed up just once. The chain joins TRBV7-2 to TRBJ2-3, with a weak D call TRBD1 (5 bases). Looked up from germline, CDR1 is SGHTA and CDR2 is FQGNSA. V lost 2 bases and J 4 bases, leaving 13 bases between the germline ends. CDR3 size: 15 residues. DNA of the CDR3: TGTGCCAGCAGCTTAAGGGGTAGGGCAGCAGATACGCAGTATTTT. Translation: CASSLRGRAADTQYF. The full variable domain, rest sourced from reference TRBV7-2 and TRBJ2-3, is GAGVSQSPSNKVTEKGKDVELRCDPISGHTALYWYRQSLGQGLEFLIYFQGNSAPDKSGLPSDRFSAERTGGSVSTLTIQRTQQEDSAVYLCASSLRGRAADTQYFGPGTRLTVL.

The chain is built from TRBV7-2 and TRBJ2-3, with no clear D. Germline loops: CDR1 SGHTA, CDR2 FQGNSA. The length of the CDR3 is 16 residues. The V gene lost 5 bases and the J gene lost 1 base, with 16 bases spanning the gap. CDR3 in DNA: TGTGCCAGCAGCGGCCTTGGGCAGAAAGGCACAGATACGCAGTATTTT. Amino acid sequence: CASSGLGQKGTDTQYF.

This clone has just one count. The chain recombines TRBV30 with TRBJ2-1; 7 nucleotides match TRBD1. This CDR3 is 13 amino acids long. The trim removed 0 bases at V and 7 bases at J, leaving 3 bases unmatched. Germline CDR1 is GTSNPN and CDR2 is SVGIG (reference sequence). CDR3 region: CAWSVGGGNEQFF. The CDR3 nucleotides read TGTGCCTGGAGTGTAGGGGGCGGAAATGAGCAGTTCTTC.

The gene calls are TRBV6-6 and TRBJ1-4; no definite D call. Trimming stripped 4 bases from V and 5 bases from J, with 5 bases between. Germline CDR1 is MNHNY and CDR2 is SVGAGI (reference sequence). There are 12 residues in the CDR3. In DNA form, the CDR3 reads TGTGCCAGCAGTTCCAACAATGAAAAACTGTTTTTT. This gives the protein CASSSNNEKLFF.

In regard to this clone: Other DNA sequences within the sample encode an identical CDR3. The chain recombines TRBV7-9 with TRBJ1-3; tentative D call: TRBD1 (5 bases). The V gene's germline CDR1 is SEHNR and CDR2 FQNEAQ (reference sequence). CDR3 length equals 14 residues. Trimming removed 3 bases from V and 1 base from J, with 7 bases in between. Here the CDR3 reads CASSFQGSGNTIYF. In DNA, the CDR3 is TGTGCCAGCAGCTTCCAGGGATCTGGAAACACCATATATTTT.

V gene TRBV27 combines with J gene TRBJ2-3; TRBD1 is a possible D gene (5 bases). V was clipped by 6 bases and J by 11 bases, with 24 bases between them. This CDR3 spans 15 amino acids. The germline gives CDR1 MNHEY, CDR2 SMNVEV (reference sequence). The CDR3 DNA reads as TGTGCCAGCAGCCTCCTCCTCCAGGGTGGCAGAGAGCAGTATTTT. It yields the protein CASSLLLQGGREQYF.

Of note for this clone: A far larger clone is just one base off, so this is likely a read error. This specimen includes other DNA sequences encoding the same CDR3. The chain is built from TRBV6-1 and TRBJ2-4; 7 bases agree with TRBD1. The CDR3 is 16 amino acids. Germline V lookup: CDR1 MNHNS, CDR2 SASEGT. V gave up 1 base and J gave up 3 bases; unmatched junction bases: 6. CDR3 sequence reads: CASSEVTSGGKNIQYF. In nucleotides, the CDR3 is TGTGCCAGCAGTGAAGTGACTTCAGGGGGCAAAAACATTCAGTACTTC.

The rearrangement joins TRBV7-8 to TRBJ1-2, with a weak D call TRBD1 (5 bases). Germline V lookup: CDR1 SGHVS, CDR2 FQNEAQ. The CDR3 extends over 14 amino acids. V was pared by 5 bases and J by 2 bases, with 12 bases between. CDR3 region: CASSPNTGNYGYTF. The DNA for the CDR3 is TGTGCCAGCAGCCCGAATACAGGAAACTATGGCTACACCTTC.

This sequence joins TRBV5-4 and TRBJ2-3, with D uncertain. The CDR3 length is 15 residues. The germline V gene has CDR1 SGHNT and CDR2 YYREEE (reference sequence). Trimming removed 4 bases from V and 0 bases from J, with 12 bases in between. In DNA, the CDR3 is TGTGCCAGCAGCCGGGCCTTTTCTAGCACAGATACGCAGTATTTT. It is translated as CASSRAFSSTDTQYF.

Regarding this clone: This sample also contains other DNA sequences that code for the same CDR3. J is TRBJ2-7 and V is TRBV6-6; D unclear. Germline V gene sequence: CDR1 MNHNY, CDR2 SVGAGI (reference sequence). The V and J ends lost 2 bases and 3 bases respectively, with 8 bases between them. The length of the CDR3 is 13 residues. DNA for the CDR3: TGTGCCAGCAGTTACCGGGCCGACTACGAGCAGTACTTC. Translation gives CASSYRADYEQYF.

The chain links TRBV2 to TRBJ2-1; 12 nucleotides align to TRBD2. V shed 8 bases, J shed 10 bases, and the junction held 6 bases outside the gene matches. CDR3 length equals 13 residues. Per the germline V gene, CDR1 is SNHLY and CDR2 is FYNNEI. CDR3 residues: CASDLAGGREQFF. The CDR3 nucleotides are TGTGCCAGCGATCTAGCGGGAGGGCGGGAGCAGTTCTTC.

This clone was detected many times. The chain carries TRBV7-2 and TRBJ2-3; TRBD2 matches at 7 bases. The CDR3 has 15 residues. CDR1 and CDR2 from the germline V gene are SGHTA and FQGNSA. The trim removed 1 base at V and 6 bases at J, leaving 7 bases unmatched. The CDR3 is CASSLGGGSWDTQYF. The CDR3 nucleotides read TGTGCCAGCAGCTTAGGGGGCGGGAGTTGGGATACGCAGTATTTT. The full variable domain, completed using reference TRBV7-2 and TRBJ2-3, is GAGVSQSPSNKVTEKGKDVELRCDPISGHTALYWYRQSLGQGLEFLIYFQGNSAPDKSGLPSDRFSAERTGGSVSTLTIQRTQQEDSAVYLCASSLGGGSWDTQYFGPGTRLTVL.

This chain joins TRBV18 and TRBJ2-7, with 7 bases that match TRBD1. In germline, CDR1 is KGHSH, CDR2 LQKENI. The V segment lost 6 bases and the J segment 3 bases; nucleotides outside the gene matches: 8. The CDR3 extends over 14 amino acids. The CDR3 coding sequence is TGTGCCAGCTCTCGAACAGGGGTTGGCTACGAGCAGTACTTC. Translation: CASSRTGVGYEQYF. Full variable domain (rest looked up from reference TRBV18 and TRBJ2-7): NAGVMQNPRHLVRRRGQEARLRCSPMKGHSHVYWYRQLPEEGLKFMVYLQKENIIDESGMPKERFSAEFPKEGPSILRIQQVVRGDSAAYFCASSRTGVGYEQYFGPGTRLTVT.

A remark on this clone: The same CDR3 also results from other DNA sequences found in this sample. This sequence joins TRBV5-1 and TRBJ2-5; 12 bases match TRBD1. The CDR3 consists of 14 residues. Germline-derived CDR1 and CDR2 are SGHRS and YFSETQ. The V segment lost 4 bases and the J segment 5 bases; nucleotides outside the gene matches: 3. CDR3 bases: TGCGCCAGCAGCACGGGACAGGGGGCTGAGACCCAGTACTTC. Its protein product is CASSTGQGAETQYF.

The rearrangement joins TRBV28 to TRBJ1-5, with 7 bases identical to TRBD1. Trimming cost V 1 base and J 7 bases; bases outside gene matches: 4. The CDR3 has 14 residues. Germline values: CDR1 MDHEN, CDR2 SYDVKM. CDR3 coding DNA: TGTGCCAGCAGTTTATTTCAGGGGGGACAGCCCCAGCATTTT. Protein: CASSLFQGGQPQHF.

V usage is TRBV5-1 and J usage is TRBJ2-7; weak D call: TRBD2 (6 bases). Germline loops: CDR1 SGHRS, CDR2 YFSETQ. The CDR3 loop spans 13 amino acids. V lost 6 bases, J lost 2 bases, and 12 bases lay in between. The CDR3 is CASNPGDTYEQYF. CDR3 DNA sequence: TGCGCCAGCAATCCGGGAGACACCTACGAGCAGTACTTC.

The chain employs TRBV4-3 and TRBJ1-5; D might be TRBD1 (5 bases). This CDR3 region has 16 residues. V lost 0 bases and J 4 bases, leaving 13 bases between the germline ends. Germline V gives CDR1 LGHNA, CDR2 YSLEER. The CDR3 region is CASSQDFEQGNQPQHF. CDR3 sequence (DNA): TGCGCCAGCAGCCAAGATTTCGAGCAGGGAAATCAGCCCCAGCATTTT.

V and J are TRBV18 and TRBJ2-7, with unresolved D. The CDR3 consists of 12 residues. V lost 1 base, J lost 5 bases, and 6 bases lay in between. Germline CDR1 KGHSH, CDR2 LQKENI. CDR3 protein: CASSPRTDEQYF. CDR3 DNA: TGTGCCAGCTCACCACGGACGGACGAGCAGTACTTC.

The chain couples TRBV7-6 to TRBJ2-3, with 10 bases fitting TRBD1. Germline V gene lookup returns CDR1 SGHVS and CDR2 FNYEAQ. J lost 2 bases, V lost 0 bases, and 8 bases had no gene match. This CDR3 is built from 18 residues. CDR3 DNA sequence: TGTGCCAGCAGCTTAGCGCCGACAGGGGGCCTGGACACAGATACGCAGTATTTT. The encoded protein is CASSLAPTGGLDTDTQYF.

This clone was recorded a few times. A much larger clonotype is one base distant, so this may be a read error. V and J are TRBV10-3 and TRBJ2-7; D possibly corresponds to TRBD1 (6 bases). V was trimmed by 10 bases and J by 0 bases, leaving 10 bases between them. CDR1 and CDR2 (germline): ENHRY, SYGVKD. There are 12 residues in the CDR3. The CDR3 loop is CATGQSSYEQYF. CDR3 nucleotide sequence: TGTGCCACCGGACAGAGCTCCTACGAGCAGTACTTC.

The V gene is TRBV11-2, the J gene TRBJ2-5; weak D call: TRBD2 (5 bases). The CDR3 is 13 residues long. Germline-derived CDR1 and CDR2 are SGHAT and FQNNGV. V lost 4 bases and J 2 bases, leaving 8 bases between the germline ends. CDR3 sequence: CASSSREQETQYF. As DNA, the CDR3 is TGTGCCAGCAGCTCCCGGGAACAAGAGACCCAGTACTTC.

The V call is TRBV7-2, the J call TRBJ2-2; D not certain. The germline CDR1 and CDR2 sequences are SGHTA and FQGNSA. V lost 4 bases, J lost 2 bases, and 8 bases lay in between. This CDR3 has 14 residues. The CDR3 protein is CASSYRLNTGELFF. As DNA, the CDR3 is TGTGCCAGCAGCTATCGTTTAAACACCGGGGAGCTGTTTTTT.